This TCR beta chain was documented in a study of cytomegalovirus exposure and HLA in healthy donors (dated by TCRdb to the late 2010s). Study-level background: According to a later analysis, one platform produced both the roughly 110 validation repertoires and the approximately 670 repertoires of the first cohort. The study combined high-throughput TCR immunosequencing, statistical association of individual TCRs with disease status, and machine learning to predict cytomegalovirus infection status. The study aimed to test whether cataloging public T cell receptors could reveal signatures of past pathogen exposure. In addition to the first cohort of roughly 670 subjects, a separate validation cohort of 120 different subjects was used.

Overall results and qualifications from the work: The classifier was reported to diagnose cytomegalovirus status with high specificity and sensitivity in both the original and validation cohorts. A later analysis had no HLA typing for the validation cohort, so co-occurrence there was scored across all 130 or so repertoires. Across donors, most TCR sequences were observed very rarely, whereas some public TCRs were present in many individuals. A total of 150 to 200 TCR beta chains were listed by the study as associated with cytomegalovirus. It was suggested by the authors that the approach could potentially be generalized to other disease states and immunological phenotypes. A later analysis found that TCRs clustered in the first cohort also tended to co-occur in the 120 validation repertoires, with 94% of cluster scores above 0. Three of the identified cytomegalovirus-associated TCR beta chains were confirmed in vitro to be specific for cytomegalovirus antigens.

Receptor amplification or capture employed the immunoSEQ multiplex PCR assay. The authors' analysis ran thus. A statistical classification framework was built to diagnose cytomegalovirus status from the catalog of TCR beta chain sequences. TCRdb took over this immuneACCESS table, retaining in-frame rearrangements with V and J assigned. Such tables are incomplete; in checked studies, under half of the missing clones stem from an unresolved V gene, and the remainder is unexplained. V and J calls and clone size are given by that table; D and trimming were obtained from the DNA. Counted in this sample were over 200,000 clones; roughly 87% of them appeared once. The ten largest clonotypes hold approximately 2% of the sample. Spanning cysteine to phenylalanine, the CDR3 consists of 18 amino acids. Only the CDR3 region is kept as DNA, spanning 54 bases read in frame from base 1. Trimming removed 3 bases from V and 0 bases from J; the gene matches leave 10 bases unexplained. As encoded in the germline V gene, CDR1 is SGHRS while CDR2 is YFSETQ.

For this clone: Its specific antigen is unknown. Base qualities are not provided; no much larger clone lies one nucleotide away.

Donors formed part of the validation cohort, which comprised fewer than 150 subjects and was distinct from the first cohort of over 500 subjects. Material: PBMCs. This chain joins TRBV5-1 to TRBJ2-3; a stretch of 10 junction bases matches TRBD2. This receptor was obtained from a woman between 18 and 29 years old in good health and CMV-seropositive. For the CDR3, the sequence is CASSSSTSGLGSTDTQYF. The nucleotides read TGCGCCAGCAGCTCTTCGACTAGCGGGTTAGGGAGCACAGATACGCAGTATTTT. Beyond the CDR3, the reference TRBV5-1 and TRBJ2-3 genes provide the residues; the full variable domain reads: KAGVTQTPRYLIKTRGQQVTLSCSPISGHRSVSWYQQTPGQGLQFLFEYFSETQRNKGNFPGRFSGRQFSNSRSEMNVSTLELGDSALYLCASSSSTSGLGSTDTQYFGPGTRLTVL.